The clone carrying this T cell receptor beta chain came up a few times. The sample belongs to a study of T cells in Graves' hyperthyroidism and ophthalmopathy. Amplification of TCR beta CDR3 regions was performed using RNA transcripts as template. Primed by the HTBI set, a first-round RT-PCR was run on the TCR CDR3. TCRdb reprocessed the multiplex PCR reads with MiXCR, giving one entry per CDR3 protein. The table includes about 620,000 distinct CDR3 sequences, 15% to 20% detected once. Germline trimming cut 6 bases from V and 4 bases from J; bases unmatched to any gene: 3. The CDR3 runs to 13 residues. Per germline, CDR1 MNHNS and CDR2 SASEGT.

Material: blood. The TCR comes from a woman younger than 45 with Graves' hyperthyroidism. The chain has TRBV6-1 and TRBJ2-1; 7 positions match TRBD1. The CDR3 loop reads CASSRGQYNEQFF. DNA of the CDR3: TGTGCCAGCAGCCGGGGACAGTACAATGAGCAGTTCTTC.